These T cell receptor beta chains were read from a single sample in a study of naive and memory T cell subsets. TCRdb used MiXCR to reprocess the UMI-ligation and nested PCR reads, holding one entry per CDR3 protein. This table has some 83,000 distinct CDR3 sequences, approximately 14% appearing once. Sequencing input: central memory CD4+ T cells from blood. All receptors derive from a human donor in good health. CDR3s include the opening cysteine and the closing phenylalanine or tryptophan. The D gene is left open where the match is weak. Where a row states a size, it is once, few, many or the class of an expanded clone; other rows omit it.

clone_size d_call j_call v_call cdr3_nt cdr3_aa
few TRBD2 TRBJ2-2 TRBV7-9 TGTGCCAGCAGCCCTCGGGAGGGTCGCACCGGGGAGCTGTTTTTT CASSPREGRTGELFF
many - TRBJ2-1 TRBV20-1 TGCAGTGCTATCCCCTTAGGGGGAGAGTGGAATGAGCAGTTCTTC CSAIPLGGEWNEQFF
many TRBD2 TRBJ2-3 TRBV20-1 TGCAGTGCTACGACCCTTAGCGGGAGCACAGATACGCAGTATTTT CSATTLSGSTDTQYF
many - TRBJ1-1 TRBV29-1 TGCAGCGTTGGCCGAGACAGGATCGCTGAAGCTTTCTTT CSVGRDRIAEAFF
- TRBD2 TRBJ2-5 TRBV10-3 TGTGCCATCAGTGAGCCGGGACTAGCGGATCAAGAGACCCAGTACTTC CAISEPGLADQETQYF
many TRBD2 TRBJ2-7 TRBV20-1 TGCAGTGCTAGAGGGGTGCGGGAGCTTTCTCGCGAGCAGTACTTC CSARGVRELSREQYF
many TRBD1 TRBJ1-5 TRBV10-3 TGTGCCACCGCTCCCGGGACAGGGGGCCCTTATAGCAATCAGCCCCAGCATTTT CATAPGTGGPYSNQPQHF
many TRBD2 TRBJ2-3 TRBV6-6 TGTGCCAGCAGTTATCCAGGGAGGACTAGCGCTAACACAGATACGCAGTATTTT CASSYPGRTSANTDTQYF
- TRBD2 TRBJ2-3 TRBV7-2 TGTGCCAGCAGCTTAGAATCGACTAGCGGAGCCCGAGATACGCAGTATTTT CASSLESTSGARDTQYF
many - TRBJ1-6 TRBV20-1 TGCAGCGCGCAAGCCTCGGAGAGCTCACCCCTCCACTTT CSAQASESSPLHF
- - TRBJ2-6 TRBV5-1 TGCGCCAGCAGCTTGACGACAGTATCCGGGGCCAACGTCCTGACTTTC CASSLTTVSGANVLTF
- TRBD2 TRBJ2-1 TRBV28 TGTGCCAGCAGCCTAGCGGGGACGCAGTACAATGAGCAGTTCTTC CASSLAGTQYNEQFF
few - TRBJ1-1 TRBV30 TGTGCCTGCAGAAGAACTGAAGCTTTCTTT CACRRTEAFF